These 21 T cell receptor beta chains were all obtained from the same sample, sequenced in a study of T cell repertoires in cytomegalovirus infection. MiXCR, run by TCRdb on the reads, gives a single entry per CDR3 protein. Among more than 150,000 distinct CDR3 sequences listed, around 20% were seen once. Sequenced: PBMCs. These receptors originate from a human donor in good health (CMV status not recorded). Some clones in this sample may be carry-over from other donors' samples.

This clonotype appeared a single time. This chain uses TRBV18 with TRBJ2-5; 9 bases are shared with TRBD1. The V segment lost 3 bases and the J segment 4 bases; nucleotides outside the gene matches: 6. The CDR3 is 15 amino acids. The V gene's germline CDR1 is KGHSH and CDR2 LQKENI. The chain's CDR3 is CASSPRQGDRETQYF. CDR3 DNA sequence: TGTGCCAGCTCACCCCGACAGGGGGATAGAGAGACCCAGTACTTC. Variable domain in full (rest from reference TRBV18 and TRBJ2-5): NAGVMQNPRHLVRRRGQEARLRCSPMKGHSHVYWYRQLPEEGLKFMVYLQKENIIDESGMPKERFSAEFPKEGPSILRIQQVVRGDSAAYFCASSPRQGDRETQYFGPGTRLLVL.

This rearrangement joins TRBV6-6 to TRBJ2-5; TRBD2 agrees at 9 bases. The CDR3 extends over 13 amino acids. Germline trimming cut 7 bases from V and 5 bases from J; bases unmatched to any gene: 5. Per the germline V gene, CDR1 is MNHNY and CDR2 is SVGAGI (reference sequence). The DNA of the CDR3 is TGTGCCAGCAATCTAGCGGGAAAGGAGACCCAGTACTTC. It codes for CASNLAGKETQYF.

This clonotype was counted a few times. The chain couples TRBV5-1 to TRBJ1-2; no clear D gene. CDR1 and CDR2 from the germline V gene are SGHRS and YFSETQ. This CDR3 region has 16 residues. Trimming left V 0 bases short and J 0 bases short, with 12 bases between. This chain's CDR3 is CASSLGREPANYGYTF. The CDR3 region has the DNA TGCGCCAGCAGCTTGGGACGGGAACCAGCTAACTATGGCTACACCTTC.

The rearrangement links TRBV28 to TRBJ1-1; TRBD1 might be the D (6 bases). The V gene's germline CDR1 is MDHEN and CDR2 SYDVKM. This CDR3 has 15 amino acids. V shed 6 bases and J shed 5 bases, with 19 bases lying between them. CDR3 sequence reads: CASRPRLGGATEAFF. The CDR3 DNA reads as TGTGCCAGCAGGCCGAGATTGGGGGGCGCGACTGAAGCTTTCTTT.

V usage is TRBV7-3 and J usage is TRBJ1-1, with D possibly being TRBD1 (5 bases). V was clipped by 5 bases and J by 6 bases, with 13 bases between them. CDR3 length equals 13 residues. The germline V gene encodes CDR1 SGHTA and CDR2 FQGTGA. The CDR3 sequence is CASSPGGFSEAFF. CDR3 coding DNA: TGTGCCAGCAGCCCCGGGGGGTTCTCTGAAGCTTTCTTT.

This chain joins TRBV20-1 and TRBJ2-5; D gene unclear. The germline V gene has CDR1 DFQATT and CDR2 SNEGSKA (reference sequence). The V and J ends lost 4 bases and 1 base respectively, with 7 bases between them. The CDR3 is 12 residues long. This chain's CDR3 is CSATTFQETQYF. In DNA, the CDR3 is TGCAGTGCTACTACATTCCAAGAGACCCAGTACTTC.

The sample holds many counts of this clonotype. The genes are TRBV20-1 and TRBJ2-1; D is undetermined. Trimming left V 6 bases short and J 0 bases short, with 15 bases between. Looked up from germline, CDR1 is DFQATT and CDR2 is SNEGSKA (reference sequence). The CDR3 has 15 residues. The CDR3 DNA is TGCAGTGCCGCTGGACCAGTCGCCTCCTACAATGAGCAGTTCTTC. It yields the protein CSAAGPVASYNEQFF.

This clonotype was detected only a few times. The chain combines TRBV9 with TRBJ1-5; no definite D call. V gave up 3 bases and J gave up 7 bases, with 8 bases separating them. CDR3 length equals 12 residues. Germline CDR1 is SGDLS and CDR2 is YYNGEE. Here the CDR3 DNA reads TGTGCCAGCAGCGGAGGAGACCAGCCCCAGCATTTT. Translated: CASSGGDQPQHF.

This sequence joins TRBV11-2 and TRBJ2-2; perhaps TRBD1 as D (6 bases). This CDR3 is built from 17 residues. V was trimmed by 2 bases and J by 2 bases, leaving 15 bases between them. Germline V CDR1 and CDR2: SGHAT, FQNNGV. As DNA, the CDR3 is TGTGCCAGCAGCTTAAGGCTCTTGGGGGCCAACACCGGGGAGCTGTTTTTT. Residues: CASSLRLLGANTGELFF.

The sample holds many counts of this clonotype. J is TRBJ1-4 and V is TRBV7-2; possibly TRBD1 for D (5 bases). Trimming removed 3 bases from V and 5 bases from J, with 13 bases in between. CDR1 and CDR2 from the germline V gene are SGHTA and FQGNSA. This CDR3 has 15 residues. The CDR3 region is CASSLGPGRNEKLFF. The CDR3 DNA reads as TGTGCCAGCAGCTTGGGGCCCGGAAGGAATGAAAAACTGTTTTTT. Using reference TRBV7-2 and TRBJ1-4 for the parts outside the CDR3, the full variable domain is GAGVSQSPSNKVTEKGKDVELRCDPISGHTALYWYRQSLGQGLEFLIYFQGNSAPDKSGLPSDRFSAERTGGSVSTLTIQRTQQEDSAVYLCASSLGPGRNEKLFFGSGTQLSVL.

This clonotype showed up many times. The chain combines TRBV7-8 with TRBJ2-3; no firm D call. The CDR3 loop spans 12 amino acids. The germline gives CDR1 SGHVS, CDR2 FQNEAQ. Trimming stripped 5 bases from V and 3 bases from J, with 6 bases between. Written as DNA, the CDR3 is TGTGCCAGCAGCGTAAGAACAGATACGCAGTATTTT. Translation gives CASSVRTDTQYF.

The rearrangement links TRBV28 to TRBJ2-1; 9 bases line up with TRBD1. V trimming: 6 bases; J trimming: 9 bases; junction bases outside the gene matches: 9. Germline V CDR1 and CDR2: MDHEN, SYDVKM. CDR3 length: 14 residues. DNA for the CDR3: TGTGCCAGCAGGATACAGGGGGCGCAACTTGAGCAGTTCTTC. Protein product: CASRIQGAQLEQFF.

The chain couples TRBV5-4 to TRBJ2-3, with D perhaps matching TRBD1 (6 bases). The CDR3 is 15 residues long. From germline, CDR1 is SGHNT and CDR2 YYREEE (reference sequence). V was trimmed by 4 bases and J by 5 bases, leaving 17 bases between them. The chain's CDR3 is CASSQKQGVGDTQYF. DNA for the CDR3: TGTGCCAGCAGCCAGAAACAGGGAGTTGGAGATACGCAGTATTTT.

This clonotype was recorded many times. V is TRBV7-8 and J is TRBJ2-1, with 11 bases identical to TRBD2. The CDR3 length is 20 residues. The V gene end was trimmed by 1 base and the J gene end by 0 bases; junction bases not matched to a gene: 11. CDR1 is SGHVS and CDR2 is FQNEAQ in the germline V gene. In DNA, the CDR3 is TGTGCCAGCAGCTTAGGGCTAGCGGGAGGTCCCCCGAGCTCCTACAATGAGCAGTTCTTC. Its translation: CASSLGLAGGPPSSYNEQFF.

This clonotype has more than one count but fewer than ten. This rearrangement joins TRBV20-1 to TRBJ2-3; tentatively, D is TRBD2 (7 bases). The CDR3 is 13 amino acids. The germline V and J ends were trimmed by 6 bases and 5 bases, with 15 bases remaining between them. CDR1 and CDR2 (germline): DFQATT, SNEGSKA (reference sequence). CDR3 nucleotide sequence: TGCAGTGCCGGGGGGCCGGCTGGAGATACGCAGTATTTT. Its translation is CSAGGPAGDTQYF.

The chain links TRBV28 to TRBJ1-5; D is ambiguous. V shed 8 bases and J shed 7 bases, with 15 bases lying between them. The CDR3 length is 13 residues. The germline gives CDR1 MDHEN, CDR2 SYDVKM. The chain's CDR3 is CASRQPPEQPQHF. The CDR3 coding sequence is TGTGCCAGCCGGCAGCCCCCCGAGCAGCCCCAGCATTTT.

This clonotype was seen a handful of times. The germline gene is not matched at one end of the junction; a read error may be the cause. The V gene is TRBV28, the J gene TRBJ2-7; D gene uncertain. The CDR3 extends over 13 amino acids. CDR1 and CDR2 from the germline V gene are MDHEN and SYDVKM. Here the CDR3 DNA reads TGTGCCAGCAGTCTCACACAGCAGCCGGGCATGGACTTC. Protein product: CASSLTQQPGMDF.

The gene calls are TRBV6-5 and TRBJ1-2, with D perhaps matching TRBD1 (5 bases). Trimming cost V 4 bases and J 5 bases, with 11 bases left between them. Germline V gives CDR1 MNHEY, CDR2 SVGAGI. The CDR3 loop spans 13 amino acids. CDR3 nucleotide sequence: TGTGCCAGCAGTTCGGGGCTCACGTATGGCTACACCTTC. It yields the protein CASSSGLTYGYTF.

About this clonotype: A much larger clonotype is one base distant, so this may be a read error. The chain has TRBV27 and TRBJ2-4; D is unclear. The CDR3 consists of 14 residues. Trimming pared 6 bases from V and 3 bases from J, leaving 12 bases between. The V gene's germline CDR1 is MNHEY and CDR2 SMNVEV (reference sequence). DNA of the CDR3: TGTGCCAGCAGCAAGATAGGTTTCAAAAACATTCAGTACTTC. Its protein is CASSKIGFKNIQYF.

This clonotype was seen a handful of times. This chain joins TRBV28 and TRBJ2-6, with unresolved D. CDR1 and CDR2 (germline): MDHEN, SYDVKM. V lost 6 bases, J lost 4 bases, and 13 bases lay in between. This CDR3 is 15 amino acids long. The CDR3 here is CASSPNVRGANVLTF. The DNA for the CDR3 is TGTGCCAGCAGCCCCAATGTGCGGGGGGCCAACGTCCTGACTTTC.

This clonotype was seen only a few times. The chain uses TRBV6-5 and TRBJ1-2; D unresolved. Germline assignment: CDR1 MNHEY and CDR2 SVGAGI. The length of the CDR3 is 15 residues. V lost 1 base and J lost 2, with 11 bases in between. The CDR3 loop is CASSYLSGINYGYTF. The CDR3 DNA reads as TGTGCCAGCAGTTACTTATCCGGGATAAACTATGGCTACACCTTC.